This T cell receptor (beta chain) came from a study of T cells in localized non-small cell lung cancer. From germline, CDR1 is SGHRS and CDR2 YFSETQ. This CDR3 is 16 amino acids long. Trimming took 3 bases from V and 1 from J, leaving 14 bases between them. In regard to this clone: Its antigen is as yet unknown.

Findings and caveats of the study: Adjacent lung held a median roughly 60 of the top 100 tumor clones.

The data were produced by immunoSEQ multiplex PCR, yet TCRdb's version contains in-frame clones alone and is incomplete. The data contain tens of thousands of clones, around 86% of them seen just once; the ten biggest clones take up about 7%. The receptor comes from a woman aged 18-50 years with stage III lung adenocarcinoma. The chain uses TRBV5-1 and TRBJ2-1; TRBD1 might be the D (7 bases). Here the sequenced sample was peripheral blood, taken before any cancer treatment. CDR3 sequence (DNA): TGCGCCAGCAGCTGGGGCCCAGGGGGGTCCTACAATGAGCAGTTCTTC. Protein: CASSWGPGGSYNEQFF.